Listed below are T cell receptor beta chains from one sample, sequenced in a study of shared clonotypes between healthy human individuals. TCRdb keeps only in-frame clones here, not all; method: immunoSEQ multiplex PCR. Of some 630,000 clones listed, roughly 70% were seen once; the top ten hold around 1.8%. Sample: memory CD4+ T cells sorted from blood. The receptor source for this set is a woman in her twenties or thirties in good health. The CDR3 runs from the conserved cysteine through the conserved F or W. The D gene is left open where the match is weak. The size entry is marked missing in some rows and otherwise reads once, few, many or a size class.

j_call v_call d_call clone_size cdr3_nt cdr3_aa
TRBJ2-1 TRBV5-4 TRBD2 few TGTGCCAGCAGCTTTTTTGCGGGAGCGGAGGTAGGGAATGAGCAGTTCTTC CASSFFAGAEVGNEQFF
TRBJ1-2 TRBV7-8 NA NA TGTGCCAGCAGCTTTCGGACTAACTATGGCTACACCTTC CASSFRTNYGYTF
TRBJ1-3 TRBV2 NA NA TGTGCCAGCAGTGGCCAGGGTTTATACACCATATATTTT CASSGQGLYTIYF
TRBJ2-7 TRBV5-4 NA many TGTGCCAGCAGCCAGACAATGGGGACGGGGAACTACGAGCAGTACTTC CASSQTMGTGNYEQYF
TRBJ2-3 TRBV19 TRBD2 NA TGTGCCAGTAGTATAGGTGCGGGAGAGGGAGATACGCAGTATTTT CASSIGAGEGDTQYF
TRBJ2-7 TRBV2 TRBD2 NA TGTGCCAGCAGTGAGTTAGAGGTGCGGGAGGCTTCCTACGAGCAGTACTTC CASSELEVREASYEQYF
TRBJ2-5 TRBV5-4 NA NA TGTGCCAGCAGCTTATCGCAGGGGAAGACCCAGTACTTC CASSLSQGKTQYF
TRBJ1-5 TRBV5-1 NA few TGCGCCAGCAGCTTGGAAGGGGACAATCAGCCCCAGCATTTT CASSLEGDNQPQHF
TRBJ1-2 TRBV7-9 NA NA TGTGCCAGCAGCAGCGGGACAAGAGCGAATGGCTACACCTTC CASSSGTRANGYTF
TRBJ1-2 TRBV28 NA once TGTGCCAGCACCCCCGCTACGCATGATGGCTACACCTTC CASTPATHDGYTF
TRBJ1-4 TRBV6-5 NA NA TGTGCCAGCAGTTACACCACAGGCGTCGGCGAAAAACTGTTTTTT CASSYTTGVGEKLFF
TRBJ2-7 TRBV19 TRBD2 few TGTGCCAGGGCTAGCGGGAGCCACGAGCAGTACTTC CARASGSHEQYF
TRBJ2-2 TRBV29-1 TRBD2 NA TGCAGCACCCGGGAGGGAAACACCGGGGAGCTGTTTTTT CSTREGNTGELFF
TRBJ2-3 TRBV10-3 NA NA TGTGCCATCAGTGACCCCGCCCAAGCGGCTAGCACAGATACGCAGTATTTT CAISDPAQAASTDTQYF
TRBJ2-7 TRBV28 TRBD2 NA TGTGCCAGCAGTTTTGGCGGGAGGGGCTACGAGCAGTACTTC CASSFGGRGYEQYF
TRBJ2-7 TRBV14 TRBD1 NA TGTGCCAGCAGCAACCTCGACAGGGATTATCCCTACGAGCAGTACTTC CASSNLDRDYPYEQYF
TRBJ2-3 TRBV6-5 TRBD2 NA TGTGCCAGCAGTTACAACGGCCCGGGGGGGCAGTATTTT CASSYNGPGGQYF
TRBJ2-7 TRBV7-9 TRBD1 NA TGTGCCAGCAGTCAACAGCGGGGACAGGGTTCCTCCTACGAGCAGTACTTC CASSQQRGQGSSYEQYF
TRBJ2-7 TRBV7-2 TRBD2 NA TGTGCCAGCAGCCCAAGGACTAGCGGGAGGTTCGAGCAGTACTTC CASSPRTSGRFEQYF
TRBJ1-5 TRBV6-1 NA NA TGTGCCAGCTCAAGGGGGACGGATCAGCCCCAGCATTTT CASSRGTDQPQHF
TRBJ2-5 TRBV5-1 NA few TGCGCCAGCAGCTCCTTCGGACAGTCCCAAGAGACCCAGTACTTC CASSSFGQSQETQYF
TRBJ2-1 TRBV2 TRBD1 NA TGTGCCTCCGACAGGGGGCTCTACAATGAGCAGTTCTTC CASDRGLYNEQFF
TRBJ2-5 TRBV5-1 NA NA TGCGCCAGCAGCGGGAGGACAGTAGGGGAGACCCAGTACTTC CASSGRTVGETQYF
TRBJ1-2 TRBV6-6 TRBD1 few TGTGCCAGCAGTTACTCGACAGGGATTGAGGGCTACACCTTC CASSYSTGIEGYTF
TRBJ1-2 TRBV28 TRBD1 NA TGTGCCAGCAGTCTCCCCGGGACAGGGGGCGTCTATGGCTACACCTTC CASSLPGTGGVYGYTF
TRBJ1-1 TRBV2 NA NA TGTGCCAGCGTCGCCCAGAGAAACGCGAACACTGAAGCTTTCTTT CASVAQRNANTEAFF
TRBJ2-1 TRBV7-3 TRBD1 many TGTGCCAGCAGCTTAAGGGACAGAGCATCCTACAATGAGCAGTTCTTC CASSLRDRASYNEQFF
TRBJ2-1 TRBV27 TRBD2 NA TGTGCCAGCAGTTTTGGGCTAGCGGAGTACAATGAGCAGTTCTTC CASSFGLAEYNEQFF
TRBJ1-1 TRBV28 NA once TGTGCCAGCAGTTCCCCAGCGATGAACACTGAAGCTTTCTTT CASSSPAMNTEAFF
TRBJ2-3 TRBV18 NA NA TGTGCCAGCTCCGCCCCTGGGGCTCCCACAGATACGCAGTATTTT CASSAPGAPTDTQYF
TRBJ2-3 TRBV27 TRBD2 NA TGTGCCAGCAGTTCCCGAGGACTAGCGGGAGTTGATACGCAGTATTTT CASSSRGLAGVDTQYF
TRBJ1-6 TRBV18 NA NA TGTGCCAGCTCACCCGGACAGACTAATTCACCCCTCCACTTT CASSPGQTNSPLHF
TRBJ2-1 TRBV19 NA NA TGTGCCTCTCAAAGGGGGGACTCCTACAATGAGCAGTTCTTC CASQRGDSYNEQFF
TRBJ2-5 TRBV9 TRBD1 once TGTGCCAGCAGCGTTTGGGACAGACAAGAGACCCAGTACTTC CASSVWDRQETQYF
TRBJ1-4 TRBV27 TRBD1 NA TGTGCCAGCGGGCGGGGACAGGGGGAGGGGAAACTGTTTTTT CASGRGQGEGKLFF
TRBJ2-7 TRBV15 TRBD2 once TGTGCCACCAGCGCAGGGGCGGGACTAGCTGGCGAGCAGTACTTC CATSAGAGLAGEQYF
TRBJ1-1 TRBV20-1 NA few TGCAGTGCTAGAGGTCTCCTCTTT CSARGLLF
TRBJ2-3 TRBV28 NA NA TGTGCCAGCAGACATGGGAGCTCAGATACGCAGTATTTT CASRHGSSDTQYF
TRBJ2-3 TRBV7-9 TRBD2 NA TGTGCCAGCAGCTCTGGACTAGCGGGAGTCACAGATACGCAGTATTTT CASSSGLAGVTDTQYF
TRBJ2-7 TRBV11-2 NA few TGTGCCAGCAGCTTAGAATTCGCTCAGGGACGCGGCGAGCAGTACTTC CASSLEFAQGRGEQYF
TRBJ2-2 TRBV5-1 NA NA TGCGCCAGCAGCTTGGCCGGGATTGCAGGGGAGCTGTTTTTT CASSLAGIAGELFF
TRBJ1-1 TRBV21-1 NA few TGTGCCAGCAGTCCCGCAGGGGGCTCGGAGTCCACTGAAGCTTTCTTT CASSPAGGSESTEAFF
TRBJ2-6 TRBV27 NA NA TGTGCCAGCAGTTTACAGTGGGGGGCCAACGTCCTGACTTTC CASSLQWGANVLTF
TRBJ2-3 TRBV28 NA NA TGTGCCATCAGCGGTAGCACAGATACGCAGTATTTT CAISGSTDTQYF
TRBJ2-1 TRBV7-3 TRBD2 NA TGTGCCAGCAGCTTGATAGCGGGAGGGCCACATGAGCAGTTCTTC CASSLIAGGPHEQFF
TRBJ1-5 TRBV25-1 NA NA TGTGCCAGCAGTGAAGGGGGCAGCAATCAGCCCCAGCATTTT CASSEGGSNQPQHF
TRBJ2-7 TRBV7-9 NA NA TGTGCCAGCAGCTTAGATGGGGGCAGTAGCCACGAGCAGTACTTC CASSLDGGSSHEQYF
TRBJ1-2 TRBV6-1 NA NA TGTGCCAGCAGTGTGATGGAGGGGCCTTATGGCTACACCTTC CASSVMEGPYGYTF
TRBJ2-5 TRBV10-1 TRBD1 NA TGCGCCAGCTCCCCAGGGGGAAGCGAGACCCAGTACTTC CASSPGGSETQYF
TRBJ2-3 TRBV7-6 NA NA TGTGCCAGCAGCCTCCAATCATGGGATACGCAGTATTTT CASSLQSWDTQYF
TRBJ2-2 TRBV4-1 TRBD2 NA TGCGCCAGCAGGACCGGGACTAGTCGTGGGGGCGGGGAGCTGTTTTTT CASRTGTSRGGGELFF
TRBJ2-2 TRBV6-1 NA NA TGTGCCAGCAGGGGTGGCAGGGTGGGGACCGGGGAGCTGTTTTTT CASRGGRVGTGELFF
TRBJ2-5 TRBV7-2 NA NA TGTGCCAGCAGCCTCGGCCCGGAGGGAGAGACCCAGTACTTC CASSLGPEGETQYF
TRBJ1-5 TRBV7-8 TRBD1 NA TGTGCCAGCAGCTTAGGGGCAGGGGGTGATCAGCCCCAGCATTTT CASSLGAGGDQPQHF
TRBJ1-1 TRBV29-1 NA NA TGCAGCGTTTTGGCAGGGGCGAACACTGAAGCTTTCTTT CSVLAGANTEAFF
TRBJ2-7 TRBV9 NA few TGTGCCAGCAGCCCCCGACAGAGCTCCTACGAGCAGTACTTC CASSPRQSSYEQYF
TRBJ2-1 TRBV29-1 TRBD2 many TGCAGCGTTGAGTCTAGCGGGAGGGGCGGATCCTACAATGAGCAGTTCTTC CSVESSGRGGSYNEQFF